The sequence of this T cell receptor (beta chain) was determined in a study of cytomegalovirus exposure and HLA in healthy donors. Overall study findings and caveats: An analysis done earlier found most TCR beta V segments productive about 87% or about 30% of the time.

Points on this clone: The antigen is not known.

CDR3 length: 13 amino acids. V shed 4 bases and J shed 4 bases, with 10 bases lying between them. Germline CDR1 is KGHSH and CDR2 is LQKENI. When sampled, the donors appeared nominally healthy, though they likely had unrecorded immune exposures. 13 Jbeta primers and 60 Vbeta primers were used for the PCR. Sequenced by immunoSEQ multiplex PCR; TCRdb stores in-frame clones only, minus some. The sample carries approximately 38,000 clones, 55% to 75% recorded once. The chain is built from TRBV18 and TRBJ1-2; D possibly corresponds to TRBD1 (6 bases). This receptor was obtained from a man aged 45-65 years in good health and CMV-seropositive. The source material was PBMCs. The CDR3 DNA sequence: TGTGCCAGCTCACGTCAGGGGTTCTATGGCTACACCTTC. This codes for CASSRQGFYGYTF. Filled out from reference TRBV18 and TRBJ1-2, the complete variable domain reads NAGVMQNPRHLVRRRGQEARLRCSPMKGHSHVYWYRQLPEEGLKFMVYLQKENIIDESGMPKERFSAEFPKEGPSILRIQQVVRGDSAAYFCASSRQGFYGYTFGSGTRLTVV.